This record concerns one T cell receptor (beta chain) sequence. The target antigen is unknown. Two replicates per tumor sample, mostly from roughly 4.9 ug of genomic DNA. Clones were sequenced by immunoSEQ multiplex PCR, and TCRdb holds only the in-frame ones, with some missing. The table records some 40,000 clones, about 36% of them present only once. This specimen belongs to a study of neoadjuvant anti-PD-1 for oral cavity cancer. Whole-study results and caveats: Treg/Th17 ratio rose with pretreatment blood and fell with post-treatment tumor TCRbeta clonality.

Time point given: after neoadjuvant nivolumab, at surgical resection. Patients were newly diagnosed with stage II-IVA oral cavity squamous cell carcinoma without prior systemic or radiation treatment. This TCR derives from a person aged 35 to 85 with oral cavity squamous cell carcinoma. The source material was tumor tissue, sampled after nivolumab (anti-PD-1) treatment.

The CDR3 reads CASSRRFLATGGYTF. The CDR3 nucleotides are TGTGCCAGCAGCCGAAGGTTCCTGGCAACAGGAGGCTACACCTTC. The chain joins TRBV7-2 to TRBJ1-2; tentatively, D is TRBD1 (5 bases). In germline, CDR1 is SGHTA, CDR2 FQGNSA. V lost 5 bases and J lost 8, with 21 bases in between. This CDR3 has 15 amino acids.